These 4 T cell receptor beta chains were all obtained from the same sample, sequenced in a study of OX40 agonist ivuxolimab in advanced cancers. Repertoires were generated with immunoSEQ multiplex PCR, while TCRdb's copy carries only in-frame clones and drops some. The table lists about 76,000 clones, 85% to 90% of them singletons, with roughly 13% in the top ten. The starting material was CD4+ or CD8+ T cells sorted from blood, obtained in a trial of the OX40 agonist ivuxolimab. The receptor source for this set is an adult with an advanced solid tumor such as melanoma, head and neck, liver or kidney cancer.

The chain employs TRBV10-3 and TRBJ2-6, with D tentatively TRBD2 (6 bases). The germline V and J ends were trimmed by 11 bases and 0 bases, with 23 bases remaining between them. The CDR3 consists of 18 residues. Germline V CDR1 and CDR2: ENHRY, SYGVKD. CDR3 sequence: CAVPSAGNLSSGANVLTF. The CDR3 coding sequence is TGTGCCGTTCCTAGCGCCGGGAACCTAAGCTCTGGGGCCAACGTCCTGACTTTC.

The V and J genes are TRBV7-6 and TRBJ2-1; D unresolved. The CDR3 is 13 residues long. Trimming removed 1 base from V and 4 bases from J, with 5 bases in between. CDR1 and CDR2 from the germline V gene are SGHVS and FNYEAQ. Here the CDR3 reads CASSLDSYNEQFF. The CDR3 DNA reads as TGTGCCAGCAGCTTAGACTCTTACAATGAGCAGTTCTTC.

The gene calls are TRBV10-3 and TRBJ2-3; the D gene is possibly TRBD2 (5 bases). This CDR3 comprises 13 residues. The germline V gene has CDR1 ENHRY and CDR2 SYGVKD. V lost 4 bases and J lost 0, with 5 bases in between. CDR3: CAISGTSTDTQYF. The CDR3 DNA is TGTGCCATCAGTGGGACTAGCACAGATACGCAGTATTTT.

There are a few counts of this clone. The chain combines TRBV4-2 with TRBJ2-1; TRBD2 is a possible D gene (6 bases). The V end lost 0 bases, the J end lost 2 bases, and 11 bases lay between the germline ends. The CDR3 extends over 16 amino acids. CDR1 and CDR2 (germline): LGHNA, YNFKEQ. DNA of the CDR3: TGTGCCAGCAGCCAAGAAGCGGGCGATCCCTACAATGAGCAGTTCTTC. The encoded protein is CASSQEAGDPYNEQFF.